The present TCR beta chain was sequenced within a study of Ad26.COV2.S vaccination and SARS-CoV-2 variants. Clones were read by immunoSEQ multiplex PCR, and TCRdb kept only the in-frame ones, dropping some. Among 350,000 to 450,000 clones, about 90% were seen once, and the ten largest hold approximately 1.7%. The germline gives CDR1 SGDLS, CDR2 YYNGEE. This CDR3 is 14 amino acids long. The V gene lost 0 bases and the J gene lost 6 bases, with 11 bases spanning the gap. Treatment reported: 19 received Ad26.COV2.S at low or high dose, single or two shots; 5 received placebo; per-sample allocation not given. Sampling happened 63 days after the first vaccine or placebo injection. General study findings and limits: Reported findings describe substantial breadth in spike-specific CD8+ and CD4+ T cell responses following vaccination.

Points on this clone: What it recognizes is unknown.

The receptor comes from a person aged 18-60 years who received the Ad26.COV2.S COVID-19 vaccine or a placebo. Sample: peripheral blood, taken in a trial of Ad26.COV2.S vaccine versus placebo. The chain employs TRBV9 and TRBJ2-3, with D perhaps matching TRBD1 (5 bases). Here the CDR3 DNA reads TGTGCCAGCAGCGTAGCCGAAGGGGTGGATACGCAGTATTTT. Translating it yields CASSVAEGVDTQYF.